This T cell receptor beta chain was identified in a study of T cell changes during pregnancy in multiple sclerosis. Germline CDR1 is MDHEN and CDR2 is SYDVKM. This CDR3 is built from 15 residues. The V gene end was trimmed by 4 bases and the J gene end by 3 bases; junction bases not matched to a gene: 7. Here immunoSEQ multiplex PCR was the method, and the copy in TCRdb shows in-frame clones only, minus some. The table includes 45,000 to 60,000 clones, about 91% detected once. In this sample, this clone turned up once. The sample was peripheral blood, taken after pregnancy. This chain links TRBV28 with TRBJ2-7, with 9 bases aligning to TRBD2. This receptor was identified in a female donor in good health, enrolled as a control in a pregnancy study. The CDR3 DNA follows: TGTGCCAGCAGTTCCCCGGGTAGCGGGAGCTACGAGCAGTACTTC. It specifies CASSSPGSGSYEQYF.